This entry concerns a single TCR beta chain. The data are from a study of OX40 agonist ivuxolimab in advanced cancers. Overall study: People who had prior anti-PD-1, anti-PD-L1 or anti-CTLA-4 therapy could take part, and around 43% had some.

The method was immunoSEQ multiplex PCR; TCRdb's version includes in-frame clones alone and lacks a portion of them. Among about 60,000 clones listed, 85% were seen once. The germline CDR1 and CDR2 sequences are MNHEY and SMNVEV (reference sequence). Between the trimmed V and J ends, which lost 7 bases and 1 base, there was a span of 14 bases. The CDR3 is 14 residues long. The V gene is TRBV27, the J gene TRBJ2-7; either TRBD1 or TRBD2 may fit D (5 bases each). This sequence originates from an adult with an advanced solid tumor such as melanoma, head and neck, liver or kidney cancer. Sequences were derived from CD4+ or CD8+ T cells sorted from blood, sampled in a trial of the OX40 agonist ivuxolimab. The CDR3 here is CASNRDGTSYEQYF. CDR3 coding DNA: TGTGCCAGCAACCGGGACGGAACTTCCTACGAGCAGTACTTC.